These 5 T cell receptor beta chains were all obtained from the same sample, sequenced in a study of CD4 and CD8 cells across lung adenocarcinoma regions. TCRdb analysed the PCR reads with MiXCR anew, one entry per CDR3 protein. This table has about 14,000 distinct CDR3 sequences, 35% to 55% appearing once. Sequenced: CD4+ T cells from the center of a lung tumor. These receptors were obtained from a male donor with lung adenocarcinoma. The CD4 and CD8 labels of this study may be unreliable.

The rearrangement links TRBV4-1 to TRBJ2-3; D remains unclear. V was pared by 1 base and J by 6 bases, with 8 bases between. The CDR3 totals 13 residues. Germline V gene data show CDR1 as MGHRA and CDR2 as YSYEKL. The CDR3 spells CASSQGIADTQYF. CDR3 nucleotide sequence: TGCGCCAGCAGCCAAGGGATAGCTGATACGCAGTATTTT.

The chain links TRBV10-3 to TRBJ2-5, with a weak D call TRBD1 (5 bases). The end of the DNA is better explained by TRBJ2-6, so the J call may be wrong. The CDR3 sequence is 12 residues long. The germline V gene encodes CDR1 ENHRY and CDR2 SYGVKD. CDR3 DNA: TGTGTCTCTGGGCCAGGGCAAGAGACCCTGACTTTC. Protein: CVSGPGQETLTF.

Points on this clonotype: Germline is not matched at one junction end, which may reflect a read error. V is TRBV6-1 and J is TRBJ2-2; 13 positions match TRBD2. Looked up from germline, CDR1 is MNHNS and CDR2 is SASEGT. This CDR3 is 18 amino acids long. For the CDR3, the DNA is TGTGCCAGCAGTGTAGCCTGGACTAGCGGGAGCATGGGCGGGGAGCAGTTTTTT. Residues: CASSVAWTSGSMGGEQFF.

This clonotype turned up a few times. CDR3 nucleotides: TGTGCCACCAGCAGTTTCGGGACAGGGGGCCGTCTAGACTATGGCTACACCTTC. Protein product: CATSSFGTGGRLDYGYTF. The V call is TRBV15, the J call TRBJ1-2; 12 bases align to TRBD1. Germline V gives CDR1 LNHNV, CDR2 YYDKDF (reference sequence). The CDR3 totals 18 residues. The junction had 11 bases not matched to a gene; V was cut back by 3 bases and J by 3 bases.

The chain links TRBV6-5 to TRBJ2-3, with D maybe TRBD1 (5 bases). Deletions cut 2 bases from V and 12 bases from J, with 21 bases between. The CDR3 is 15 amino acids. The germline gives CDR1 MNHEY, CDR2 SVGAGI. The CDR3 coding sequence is TGTGCCAGCAGTTACATGGGGCCAGTCCCAGAGACCCAGTATTTT. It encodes CASSYMGPVPETQYF.